This T cell receptor beta chain was sequenced in a study of blood T cell repertoires in COVID-19. The repertoire was sequenced with immunoSEQ multiplex PCR; TCRdb's copy has only in-frame clones and lacks some. The top ten clones hold approximately 8.1% of a sample with 150,000 to 200,000 clones, more than 75% of them seen once. Germline V gene lookup returns CDR1 SGDLS and CDR2 YYNGEE. V was trimmed by 5 bases and J by 6 bases, leaving 8 bases between them. This CDR3 comprises 11 residues. The sequence came from a woman aged 55-69 years with COVID-19, enrolled during active disease. V gene TRBV9 combines with J gene TRBJ1-1; unclear D gene. Material: peripheral blood. CDR3 region: CASRRVAEAFF. The CDR3 nucleotides read TGTGCCAGCAGGAGGGTTGCTGAAGCTTTCTTT.